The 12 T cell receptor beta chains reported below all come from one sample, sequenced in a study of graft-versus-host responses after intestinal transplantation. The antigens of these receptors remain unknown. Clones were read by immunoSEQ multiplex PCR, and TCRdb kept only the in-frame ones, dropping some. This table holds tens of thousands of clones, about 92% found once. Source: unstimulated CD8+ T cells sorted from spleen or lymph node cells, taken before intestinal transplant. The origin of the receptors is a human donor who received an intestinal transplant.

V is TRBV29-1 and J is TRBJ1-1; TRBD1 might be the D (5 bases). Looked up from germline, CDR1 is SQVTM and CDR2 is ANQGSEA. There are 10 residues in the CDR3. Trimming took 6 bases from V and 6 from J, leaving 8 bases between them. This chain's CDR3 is CSVPGAEAFF. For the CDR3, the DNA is TGCAGCGTCCCGGGGGCTGAAGCTTTCTTT.

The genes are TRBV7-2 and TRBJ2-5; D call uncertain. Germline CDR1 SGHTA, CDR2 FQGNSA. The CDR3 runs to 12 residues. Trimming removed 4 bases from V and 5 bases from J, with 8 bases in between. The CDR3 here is CASSSSGETQYF. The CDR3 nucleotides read TGTGCCAGCAGCTCGTCCGGGGAGACCCAGTACTTC. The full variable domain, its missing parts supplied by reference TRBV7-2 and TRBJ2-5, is GAGVSQSPSNKVTEKGKDVELRCDPISGHTALYWYRQSLGQGLEFLIYFQGNSAPDKSGLPSDRFSAERTGGSVSTLTIQRTQQEDSAVYLCASSSSGETQYFGPGTRLLVL.

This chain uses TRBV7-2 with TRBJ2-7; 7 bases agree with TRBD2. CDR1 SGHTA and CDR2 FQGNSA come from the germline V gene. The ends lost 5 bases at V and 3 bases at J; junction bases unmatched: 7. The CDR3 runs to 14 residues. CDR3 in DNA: TGTGCCAGCAGCCCTAGTGGCGGGGGCTACGAGCAGTACTTC. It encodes CASSPSGGGYEQYF.

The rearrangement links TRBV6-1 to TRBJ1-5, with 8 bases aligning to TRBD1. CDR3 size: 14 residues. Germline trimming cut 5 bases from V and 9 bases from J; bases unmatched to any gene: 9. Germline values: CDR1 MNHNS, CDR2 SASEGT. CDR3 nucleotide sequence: TGTGCCAGCAGTCGGCCCGACAGGGGATCGCCCCAGCATTTT. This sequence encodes CASSRPDRGSPQHF.

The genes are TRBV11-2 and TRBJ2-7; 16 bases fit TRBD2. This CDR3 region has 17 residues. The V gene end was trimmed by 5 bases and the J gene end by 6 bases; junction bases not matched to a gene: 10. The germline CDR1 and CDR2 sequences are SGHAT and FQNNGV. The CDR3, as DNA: TGTGCCAGCAGCCTTGGGACTAGCGGGGGGGGTTTACTCGAGCAGTACTTC. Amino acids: CASSLGTSGGGLLEQYF.

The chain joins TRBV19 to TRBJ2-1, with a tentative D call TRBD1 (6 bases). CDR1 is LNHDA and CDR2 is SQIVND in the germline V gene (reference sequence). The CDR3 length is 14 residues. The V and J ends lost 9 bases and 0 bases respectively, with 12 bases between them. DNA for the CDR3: TGTGCCAGCAGCAGGGGTAGCTCCTACAATGAGCAGTTCTTC. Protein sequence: CASSRGSSYNEQFF. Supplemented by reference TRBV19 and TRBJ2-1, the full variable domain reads DGGITQSPKYLFRKEGQNVTLSCEQNLNHDAMYWYRQDPGQGLRLIYYSQIVNDFQKGDIAEGYSVSREKKESFPLTVTSAQKNPTAFYLCASSRGSSYNEQFFGPGTRLTVL.

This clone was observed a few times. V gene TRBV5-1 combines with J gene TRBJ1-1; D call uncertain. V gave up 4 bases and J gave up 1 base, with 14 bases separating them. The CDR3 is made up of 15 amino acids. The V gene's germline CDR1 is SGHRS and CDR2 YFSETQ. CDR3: CASSPHTDPNTEAFF. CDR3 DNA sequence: TGCGCCAGCAGCCCACACACAGACCCGAACACTGAAGCTTTCTTT.

The CDR3, as DNA: TGTGCCAGCAGCGCAGGACAGGAAGCTTTCTTT. Protein sequence: CASSAGQEAFF. The chain joins TRBV13 to TRBJ1-1; a possible D gene is TRBD1 (6 bases). This CDR3 region has 11 residues. CDR1 PRHDT and CDR2 FYEKMQ come from the germline V gene (reference sequence). The V and J ends lost 5 bases and 8 bases respectively, with 9 bases between them. Filled out from reference TRBV13 and TRBJ1-1, the complete variable domain reads AAGVIQSPRHLIKEKRETATLKCYPIPRHDTVYWYQQGPGQDPQFLISFYEKMQSDKGSIPDRFSAQQFSDYHSELNMSSLELGDSALYFCASSAGQEAFFGQGTRLTVV.

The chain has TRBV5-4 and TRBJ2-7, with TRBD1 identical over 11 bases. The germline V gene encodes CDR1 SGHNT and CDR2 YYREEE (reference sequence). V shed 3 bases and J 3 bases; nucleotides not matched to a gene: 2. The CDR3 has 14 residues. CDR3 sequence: CASSWGQGDYEQYF. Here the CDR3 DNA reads TGTGCCAGCAGCTGGGGACAGGGGGACTACGAGCAGTACTTC.

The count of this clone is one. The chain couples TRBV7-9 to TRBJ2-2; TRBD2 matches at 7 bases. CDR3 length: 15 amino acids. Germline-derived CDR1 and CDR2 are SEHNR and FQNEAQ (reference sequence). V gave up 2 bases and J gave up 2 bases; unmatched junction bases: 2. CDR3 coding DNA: TGTGCCAGCAGCTTATCGGGGGGAAACACCGGGGAGCTGTTTTTT. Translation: CASSLSGGNTGELFF.

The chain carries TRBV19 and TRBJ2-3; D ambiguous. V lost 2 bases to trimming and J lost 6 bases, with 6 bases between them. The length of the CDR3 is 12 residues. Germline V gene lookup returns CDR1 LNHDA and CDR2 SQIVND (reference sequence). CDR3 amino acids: CASSITKDTQYF. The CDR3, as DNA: TGTGCCAGTAGTATAACAAAGGATACGCAGTATTTT.

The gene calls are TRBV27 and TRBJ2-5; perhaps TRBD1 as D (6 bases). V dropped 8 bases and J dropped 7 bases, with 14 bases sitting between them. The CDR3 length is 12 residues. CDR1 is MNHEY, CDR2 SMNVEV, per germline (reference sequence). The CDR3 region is CASGRPQGTQYF. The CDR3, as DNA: TGTGCCAGCGGTCGGCCACAGGGGACCCAGTACTTC.